The 18 T cell receptor beta chains reported below all come from one sample, sequenced in a study of cytomegalovirus exposure and HLA in healthy donors. It was with 60 Vbeta and 13 Jbeta primers that the PCR ran. TCRdb's copy holds only in-frame clones and misses some; the assay was immunoSEQ multiplex PCR. The repertoire holds approximately 180,000 clones, with 70% to 80% as singletons. Sequencing used PBMCs. These receptors came from a woman aged 45-65 years in good health and CMV-seronegative.

The chain uses TRBV5-4 and TRBJ2-1, with D possibly TRBD1 on 5 matching bases. V was pared by 4 bases and J by 5 bases, with 16 bases between. The CDR3 is made up of 15 amino acids. The germline V gene encodes CDR1 SGHNT and CDR2 YYREEE (reference sequence). This CDR3 is CASSIGQGAHNEQFF. CDR3 DNA: TGTGCCAGCAGCATCGGACAAGGGGCCCACAATGAGCAGTTCTTC.

This sequence joins TRBV28 and TRBJ2-5; the match to TRBD2 covers 7 bases. The J segment lost 4 bases and the V segment lost 6 bases, leaving 5 bases of the junction unmatched. CDR1 is MDHEN and CDR2 is SYDVKM in the germline V gene. The CDR3 loop spans 13 amino acids. The CDR3 DNA reads as TGTGCCAGCAGGGAGCGGGGTATAGAGACCCAGTACTTC. It specifies CASRERGIETQYF.

J is TRBJ1-2 and V is TRBV28; the match to TRBD1 covers 7 bases. This CDR3 contains 15 residues. Germline V gene sequence: CDR1 MDHEN, CDR2 SYDVKM. V gave up 3 bases and J gave up 7 bases; unmatched junction bases: 11. CDR3 DNA: TGTGCCAGCAGTTTCCCGATACAGGGGCGTGGTGGCTACACCTTC. Its translation: CASSFPIQGRGGYTF.

CDR3 sequence (DNA): TGTGCCAGCAGCCAAGCCGGAGGGGCAGTCCAAGAGACCCAGTACTTC. This encodes CASSQAGGAVQETQYF. This chain connects TRBV4-2 to TRBJ2-5, with D tentatively TRBD2 (6 bases). The CDR3 runs to 16 residues. From germline, CDR1 is LGHNA and CDR2 YNFKEQ. Between the trimmed V and J ends, which lost 1 base and 1 base, there was a span of 13 bases.

The chain uses TRBV5-4 and TRBJ2-3, with 12 bases that match TRBD2. This CDR3 region has 16 residues. The germline V gene encodes CDR1 SGHNT and CDR2 YYREEE (reference sequence). V gave up 4 bases and J gave up 5 bases; unmatched junction bases: 8. Here the CDR3 DNA reads TGTGCCAGCAGCCCGGGGACTAGCGGGTTCGTAGATACGCAGTATTTT. It yields the protein CASSPGTSGFVDTQYF.

The V call is TRBV6-6, the J call TRBJ1-2; 9 nucleotides line up with TRBD1. The CDR3 covers 14 residues. J gave up 10 bases and V 6 bases, and 12 bases lay outside the gene matches. Germline V gene sequence: CDR1 MNHNY, CDR2 SVGAGI (reference sequence). CDR3 in DNA: TGTGCCAGCAGCCTAACTCGGGACAGGGTATACTACACCTTC. Residues: CASSLTRDRVYYTF.

V is TRBV7-2 and J is TRBJ2-5; 15 positions agree with TRBD2. Germline CDR1 reads SGHTA; CDR2 reads FQGNSA. The trim removed 3 bases at V and 5 bases at J, leaving 4 bases unmatched. There are 16 residues in the CDR3. The CDR3 coding sequence is TGTGCCAGCAGCTTGGGACTAGCGGGGGGCCGGGAGACCCAGTACTTC. Protein sequence: CASSLGLAGGRETQYF.

Regarding this clone: At one end, the junction sequence differs from germline, possibly due to a read error. This chain links TRBV19 with TRBJ1-4; D remains ambiguous. CDR1 is LNHDA and CDR2 is SQIVND in the germline V gene (reference sequence). The CDR3 length is 17 residues. CDR3 in DNA: TGTGCCAGTAGTATGAGGCGGGCTGGCGCAACTAATGAAAAACTGCTTTTT. Its translation: CASSMRRAGATNEKLLF.

This clone was observed a handful of times. The chain has TRBV4-3 and TRBJ1-4; TRBD1 matches at 7 bases. This CDR3 is 16 amino acids long. V shed 4 bases and J 0 bases; nucleotides not matched to a gene: 5. CDR1 is LGHNA and CDR2 is YSLEER in the germline V gene. For the CDR3, the DNA is TGCGCCAGCAGCCCAGGGACAGCCCCAACTAATGAAAAACTGTTTTTT. Translation gives CASSPGTAPTNEKLFF.

The rearrangement links TRBV7-9 to TRBJ2-6, with 16 nucleotides matching TRBD2. The CDR3 is 19 amino acids. The V segment lost 5 bases and the J segment 2 bases; nucleotides outside the gene matches: 6. The germline CDR1 and CDR2 sequences are SEHNR and FQNEAQ (reference sequence). CDR3 nucleotide sequence: TGTGCCAGCAGCGTCGGGACTAGCGGGAGGGTCACTGGGGCCAACGTCCTGACTTTC. It is translated as CASSVGTSGRVTGANVLTF.

V and J are TRBV4-3 and TRBJ2-3, with D possibly matching TRBD2 (5 bases). This CDR3 spans 14 amino acids. The germline V gene has CDR1 LGHNA and CDR2 YSLEER. V was cut by 1 base and J by 5 bases, with 10 bases left in between. The CDR3 loop is CASSQGDREDTQYF. CDR3 in DNA: TGCGCCAGCAGCCAAGGTGACCGGGAAGATACGCAGTATTTT.

The rearrangement links TRBV14 to TRBJ1-4, with D unresolved. Germline CDR1 SGHDN, CDR2 FVKESK. CDR3 length: 14 amino acids. Trimming took 9 bases from V and 0 from J, leaving 11 bases between them. The chain's CDR3 is CASRGLATNEKLFF. CDR3 nucleotide sequence: TGTGCCAGTCGCGGCCTCGCAACTAATGAAAAACTGTTTTTT.

The chain employs TRBV7-9 and TRBJ1-4; 12 bases fit TRBD1. The CDR3 totals 14 residues. CDR1 and CDR2 from the germline V gene are SEHNR and FQNEAQ (reference sequence). The J segment lost 13 bases and the V segment lost 6 bases, leaving 9 bases of the junction unmatched. For the CDR3, the DNA is TGTGCCAGCAGGCCCGGGACAGGGGGCAGCCGACTGTTTTTT. Translated, it gives CASRPGTGGSRLFF.

V is TRBV7-2 and J is TRBJ2-5; a possible D gene is TRBD2 (6 bases). V was trimmed by 5 bases and J by 7 bases, leaving 11 bases between them. This CDR3 has 12 residues. Germline V CDR1 and CDR2: SGHTA, FQGNSA. In nucleotides, the CDR3 is TGTGCCAGCAGCCGACCGGAGGGGACCCAGTACTTC. Translated: CASSRPEGTQYF. The variable domain in full, completed from reference TRBV7-2 and TRBJ2-5, reads GAGVSQSPSNKVTEKGKDVELRCDPISGHTALYWYRQSLGQGLEFLIYFQGNSAPDKSGLPSDRFSAERTGGSVSTLTIQRTQQEDSAVYLCASSRPEGTQYFGPGTRLLVL.

For this clone: At one boundary the junction diverges from the germline segment, which might be a read error. Other DNA sequences from this sample encode an identical CDR3 as well. V and J are TRBV7-2 and TRBJ1-1; the match to TRBD1 covers 9 bases. This CDR3 spans 15 amino acids. Germline V gene lookup returns CDR1 SGHTA and CDR2 FQGNSA. The CDR3 DNA reads TGTGCCAGCAGCTTAGGGACAGGGGTTAGCACTGAGGCTTTCTTT. It codes for CASSLGTGVSTEAFF.

This chain joins TRBV6-1 and TRBJ2-7; 7 bases are a match to TRBD1. Per germline, CDR1 MNHNS and CDR2 SASEGT. J was trimmed by 6 bases and V by 5 bases; bases with no gene match: 10. The CDR3 has 14 amino acids. The CDR3 DNA reads TGTGCCAGCAGTCAAGGGACAGTCGGGCTCGAGCAGTACTTC. Translating it yields CASSQGTVGLEQYF.

This clone was seen once. The gene calls are TRBV7-9 and TRBJ1-5, with 7 bases aligning to TRBD1. This CDR3 contains 13 residues. Germline V gene sequence: CDR1 SEHNR, CDR2 FQNEAQ (reference sequence). Trimming removed 8 bases from V and 6 bases from J; junction bases left unmatched: 7. The CDR3 sequence is CASAWTGVQPQHF. In DNA form, the CDR3 reads TGTGCCAGCGCCTGGACAGGCGTTCAGCCCCAGCATTTT.

The J gene is TRBJ2-5, the V gene TRBV9; 14 bases fit TRBD2. The DNA matches TRBJ2-7 better at its end, which makes the J call doubtful. Germline V lookup: CDR1 SGDLS, CDR2 YYNGEE. The CDR3 sequence is 18 residues long. CDR3 bases: TGTGCCAGCAGCGCGGGACTAGCGGGAGACGAGGGCTCCTACGAGCAGTACTTC. Translation: CASSAGLAGDEGSYEQYF.